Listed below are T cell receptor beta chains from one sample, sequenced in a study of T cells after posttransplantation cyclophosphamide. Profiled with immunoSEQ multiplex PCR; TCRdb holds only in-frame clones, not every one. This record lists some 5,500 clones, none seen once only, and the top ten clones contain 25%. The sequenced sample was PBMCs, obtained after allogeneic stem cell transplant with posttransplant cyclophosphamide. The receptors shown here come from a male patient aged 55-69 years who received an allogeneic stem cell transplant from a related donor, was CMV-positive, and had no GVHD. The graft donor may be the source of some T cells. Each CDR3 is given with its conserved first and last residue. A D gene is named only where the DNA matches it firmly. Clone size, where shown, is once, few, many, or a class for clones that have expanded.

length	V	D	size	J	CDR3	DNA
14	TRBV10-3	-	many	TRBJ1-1	CATQQGLGNTEAFF	TGTGCCACACAACAGGGTCTAGGGAACACTGAAGCTTTCTTT
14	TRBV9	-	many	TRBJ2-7	CASSVSWVSDEQYF	TGTGCCAGCAGCGTAAGTTGGGTTAGCGACGAGCAGTACTTC
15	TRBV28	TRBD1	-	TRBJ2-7	CASSIGQGVQNEQYF	TGTGCCAGCAGCATCGGACAGGGGGTTCAGAACGAGCAGTACTTC
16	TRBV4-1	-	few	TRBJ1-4	CASSPGGGVGDEKLFF	TGCGCCAGCAGCCCCGGTGGGGGGGTAGGGGATGAAAAACTGTTTTTT
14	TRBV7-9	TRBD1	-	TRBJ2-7	CASTGQGLSYEQYF	TGTGCCAGCACCGGACAGGGCCTGTCCTACGAGCAGTACTTC
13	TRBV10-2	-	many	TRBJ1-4	CASSVTGAEKLFF	TGCGCCAGCAGTGTTACAGGAGCGGAAAAACTGTTTTTT
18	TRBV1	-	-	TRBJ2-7	CTSTRSSGGGKSSYEQYF	TGCACCAGCACCCGATCTAGCGGGGGGGGAAAAAGCTCCTACGAGCAGTACTTC
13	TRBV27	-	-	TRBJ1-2	CASSFQGNYGYTF	TGTGCCAGCAGTTTTCAGGGAAACTATGGCTACACCTTC
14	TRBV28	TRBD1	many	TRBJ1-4	CASSFRGGGEKLFF	TGTGCCAGCAGTTTTAGAGGGGGCGGTGAAAAACTGTTTTTT
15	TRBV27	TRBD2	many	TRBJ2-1	CASRSAGDQYNEQFF	TGTGCCAGTAGAAGCGCGGGGGACCAATACAATGAGCAGTTCTTC
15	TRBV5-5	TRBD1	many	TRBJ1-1	CASSLAGGSNTEAFF	TGTGCCAGCAGCTTGGCAGGGGGGTCGAACACTGAAGCTTTCTTT
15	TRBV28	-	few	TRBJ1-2	CASSLLRGGVAGYTF	TGTGCCAGCAGTTTATTACGGGGGGGGGTGGCGGGCTACACCTTC
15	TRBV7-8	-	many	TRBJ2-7	CASSLNVDFEEEQYF	TGTGCCAGCAGCTTAAATGTCGACTTCGAGGAAGAGCAGTACTTC
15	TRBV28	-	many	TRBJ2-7	CASSFLAQGPYEQYF	TGTGCCAGCAGTTTTTTGGCACAGGGACCCTACGAGCAGTACTTC
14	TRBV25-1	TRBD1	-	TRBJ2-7	CASSVGTGAYEQYF	TGTGCCAGCAGTGTAGGGACAGGAGCCTACGAGCAGTACTTC
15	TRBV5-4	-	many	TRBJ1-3	CASSVGGDSGNTIYF	TGTGCCAGCAGCGTTGGAGGGGACTCTGGAAACACCATATATTTT
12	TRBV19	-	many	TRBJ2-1	CASSIRQHEQFF	TGTGCCAGTAGTATCAGGCAACATGAGCAGTTCTTC
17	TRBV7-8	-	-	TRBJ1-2	CASSSQNYGQISDGYTF	TGTGCCAGCAGCTCCCAAAACTACGGACAGATCAGCGATGGCTACACCTTC
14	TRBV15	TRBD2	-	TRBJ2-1	CATSRGGGAKEQFF	TGTGCCACCAGCAGGGGCGGGGGGGCCAAAGAGCAGTTCTTC
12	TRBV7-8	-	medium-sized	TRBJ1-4	CASSFIGEKLFF	TGTGCCAGCAGCTTTATCGGTGAAAAACTGTTTTTT
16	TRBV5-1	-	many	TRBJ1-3	CASSLWGRGSGNTIYF	TGCGCCAGCAGCTTGTGGGGTCGGGGGTCCGGAAACACCATATATTTT
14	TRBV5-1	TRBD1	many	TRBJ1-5	CASSFSQGDQPQHF	TGCGCCAGCAGCTTTTCACAGGGGGATCAGCCCCAGCATTTT
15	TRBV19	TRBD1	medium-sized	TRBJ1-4	CASSVQGAGGEKLFF	TGTGCCAGTAGTGTACAGGGGGCGGGAGGTGAAAAACTGTTTTTT
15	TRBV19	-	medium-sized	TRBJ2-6	CASTPGHSGANVLTF	TGTGCCAGTACCCCAGGACACTCTGGGGCCAACGTCCTGACTTTC
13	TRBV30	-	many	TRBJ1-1	CATRAADNVEAFF	TGTGCCACTAGGGCAGCAGATAATGTCGAAGCTTTCTTT
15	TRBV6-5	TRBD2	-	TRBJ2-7	CASSRSGGLNYEQYF	TGTGCCAGCAGTCGCAGCGGGGGTCTCAACTACGAGCAGTACTTC
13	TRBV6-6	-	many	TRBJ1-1	CASRPETETEAFF	TGTGCCAGCCGACCAGAAACAGAGACTGAAGCTTTCTTT
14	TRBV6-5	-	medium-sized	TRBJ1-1	CASNPDMLNTEAFF	TGTGCCAGCAATCCGGACATGCTAAACACTGAAGCTTTCTTT
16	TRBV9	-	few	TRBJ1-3	CASSVEPSVAGNTIYF	TGTGCCAGCAGCGTAGAGCCGTCCGTGGCTGGAAACACCATATATTTT
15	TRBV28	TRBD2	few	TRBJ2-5	CASTRGVAYQETQYF	TGTGCCAGCACCCGGGGGGTGGCTTACCAAGAGACCCAGTACTTC
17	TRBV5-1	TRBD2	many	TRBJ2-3	CASTRLAGGRSTDTQYF	TGCGCCAGCACCCGACTAGCGGGGGGGCGATCCACAGATACGCAGTATTTT
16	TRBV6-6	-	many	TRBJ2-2	CASSLLGGVNTGELFF	TGTGCCAGCAGTTTATTAGGGGGGGTGAACACCGGGGAGCTGTTTTTT
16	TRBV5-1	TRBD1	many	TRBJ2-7	CASSPDAGGIGYEQYF	TGCGCCAGCAGCCCGGATGCAGGGGGCATAGGTTACGAGCAGTACTTC
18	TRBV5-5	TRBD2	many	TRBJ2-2	CASSTRTSGSANTGELFF	TGTGCCAGCAGCACGCGGACTAGCGGGTCCGCGAACACCGGGGAGCTGTTTTTT
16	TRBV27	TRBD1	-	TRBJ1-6	CASSPDRGRRESPLHF	TGTGCCAGCAGCCCGGACAGGGGAAGACGGGAGTCACCCCTCCACTTT
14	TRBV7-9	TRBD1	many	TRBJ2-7	CASKGTGSSYEQYF	TGTGCCAGCAAAGGGACAGGGAGCTCCTACGAGCAGTACTTC
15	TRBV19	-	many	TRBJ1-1	CASSIGGALNTEAFF	TGTGCCAGTAGTATAGGGGGAGCCTTGAACACTGAAGCTTTCTTT
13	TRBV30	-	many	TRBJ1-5	CAWNKGSNQPQHF	TGTGCCTGGAATAAGGGGAGCAATCAGCCCCAGCATTTT
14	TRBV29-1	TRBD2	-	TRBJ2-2	CSIREGSSTGELFF	TGCAGCATCCGGGAGGGGTCTAGCACCGGGGAGCTGTTTTTT
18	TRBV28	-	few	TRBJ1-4	CASSLSLYGISTNEKLFF	TGTGCCAGCAGTTTATCCTTGTACGGGATTTCAACTAATGAAAAACTGTTTTTT
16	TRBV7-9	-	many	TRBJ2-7	CASSSPPGLSSYEQYF	TGTGCCAGCAGCTCCCCCCCGGGATTAAGCTCCTACGAGCAGTACTTC
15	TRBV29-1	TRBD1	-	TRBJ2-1	CSVSLDRGKLNERFF	TGCAGCGTTAGCTTAGACAGGGGGAAGCTCAATGAGCGGTTCTTC
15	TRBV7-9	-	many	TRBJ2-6	CASTGRDSGANVLTF	TGTGCCAGCACCGGACGGGACTCTGGGGCCAACGTCCTGACTTTC
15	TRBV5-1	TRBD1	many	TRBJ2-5	CASSLEGADQETQYF	TGCGCCAGCAGCTTGGAGGGGGCGGACCAAGAGACCCAGTACTTC
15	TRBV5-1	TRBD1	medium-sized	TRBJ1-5	CASRPTGASNQPQHF	TGCGCCAGCAGACCGACAGGGGCTAGCAATCAGCCCCAGCATTTT
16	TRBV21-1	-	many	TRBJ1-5	CASTAGVRGLCQPQHF	TGTGCCAGCACCGCGGGGGTCAGGGGGCTCTGTCAGCCCCAGCATTTT